The T cell receptor (beta chain) under discussion was sequenced for a study of T cell repertoires in cytomegalovirus infection. On the study more broadly: HLA-B-restricted CMV epitopes that are well studied were used alongside recently identified HLA-C-restricted ones. Study-wide findings and caveats: HLA-C-restricted CMV clonotypes gave the most frequent clonotype in two of eight donors.

As for this clonotype: Its antigen is unknown.

MiXCR, applied by TCRdb to the reads, yields one record per CDR3 protein. The sample records about 900,000 distinct CDR3 sequences, less than 40% being singletons. The CDR3 contains 13 residues. V gave up 3 bases and J gave up 0 bases, with 7 bases separating them. Germline V gene sequence: CDR1 SGHDT, CDR2 YYEEEE. The material sequenced was cultured CD8+ T cells from PBMCs, taken from culture after CMV antigen stimulation. This TCR was sampled from a human donor in good health (CMV status not recorded). Some clones in this sample may be carry-over from other donors' samples. This chain uses TRBV5-6 with TRBJ2-7; no reliable D call. The CDR3, as DNA: TGTGCCAGCAGCTCTGGGATCTCCTACGAGCAGTACGTC. Amino acids: CASSSGISYEQYV.